The clone carrying this T cell receptor beta chain was seen a handful of times. As originally analysed: Nucleated cell counts were estimated from reference gene primer amplification. This table comes from immunoSEQ multiplex PCR, and its TCRdb copy is limited to in-frame clones, with some not included. V, J and clone size reflect that table, while D and trimming were determined from the DNA. The profile shows 120,000 or so clones, under 90% of them singletons. These data belong to a study of blood T cell repertoires in COVID-19. Background on the study: Acute and convalescent COVID-19 samples came from the United States, Italy and Spain. PBMCs, B-cell-depleted T cells, or T cells provided the cDNA or gDNA that made up the material.

V gave up 4 bases and J gave up 0 bases, with 19 bases separating them. Germline V gene lookup returns CDR1 MDHEN and CDR2 SYDVKM. The CDR3 spans 18 residues. Source material: peripheral blood. The clonotype comes from a man in his sixties with acute or convalescent COVID-19. The chain uses TRBV28 and TRBJ2-1; D is possibly TRBD1 (6 bases). The CDR3 loop is CASSYMGATPSSYNEQFF. In DNA, the CDR3 is TGTGCCAGCAGTTATATGGGGGCCACACCTAGCTCCTACAATGAGCAGTTCTTC.